The 20 T cell receptor beta chains below all came from one sample that was sequenced in a study of OX40 agonist ivuxolimab in advanced cancers. The table came from immunoSEQ multiplex PCR; TCRdb's copy has only in-frame clones and leaves some out. The table lists 35,000 or so clones, 84% of them singletons. The sample consisted of CD4+ or CD8+ T cells sorted from blood, taken in a trial of the OX40 agonist ivuxolimab. Receptors were obtained from an adult with an advanced solid tumor such as melanoma, head and neck, liver or kidney cancer.

This clone appeared a single time. The V call is TRBV27, the J call TRBJ2-3, with a possible D match to TRBD2 (5 bases). The germline V and J ends were trimmed by 9 bases and 0 bases, with 25 bases remaining between them. This CDR3 spans 18 amino acids. Germline V gene lookup returns CDR1 MNHEY and CDR2 SMNVEV (reference sequence). CDR3 DNA sequence: TGTGCCAGTCACTTCGGGATGGACCCTCCTTTGAGCACAGATACGCAGTATTTT. This sequence encodes CASHFGMDPPLSTDTQYF.

This clone appeared a few times. This rearrangement joins TRBV4-1 to TRBJ1-5; D remains unclear. Trimming removed 3 bases at V and 3 bases at J, with 12 bases between. Germline assignment: CDR1 MGHRA and CDR2 YSYEKL. CDR3 size: 15 residues. CDR3 protein: CASSHEADANQPQHF. As DNA, the CDR3 is TGCGCCAGCAGCCATGAGGCGGATGCCAATCAGCCCCAGCATTTT.

The V call is TRBV6-1, the J call TRBJ1-5; TRBD1 matches 9 bases. There are 16 residues in the CDR3. Trimming removed 3 bases from V and 7 bases from J; junction bases left unmatched: 10. Per germline, CDR1 MNHNS and CDR2 SASEGT. For the CDR3, the DNA is TGTGCCAGCAGTGATATGAGGGGACAGGGAAGACAGCCCCAGCATTTT. It codes for CASSDMRGQGRQPQHF.

The chain combines TRBV6-6 with TRBJ2-3; 7 bases fit TRBD1. Germline values: CDR1 MNHNY, CDR2 SVGAGI (reference sequence). Trimming took 0 bases from V and 13 from J; bases not matched to a gene: 7. There are 13 residues in the CDR3. This chain's CDR3 is CASSYSTTGEKYF. In DNA, the CDR3 is TGTGCCAGCAGTTACTCGACTACAGGGGAAAAGTATTTT.

The chain is built from TRBV9 and TRBJ2-7, with D perhaps TRBD1 (6 bases). The V gene lost 2 bases and the J gene lost 0 bases, with 9 bases spanning the gap. The germline gives CDR1 SGDLS, CDR2 YYNGEE. The CDR3 sequence is 14 residues long. CDR3 DNA: TGTGCCAGCAGCGTGACAGGTAGCTCCTACGAGCAGTACTTC. Its protein product is CASSVTGSSYEQYF.

This clone occurred once. The chain carries TRBV11-2 and TRBJ2-7; D not certain. This CDR3 region has 14 residues. Looked up from germline, CDR1 is SGHAT and CDR2 is FQNNGV. Trimming left V 6 bases short and J 3 bases short, with 15 bases between. The CDR3 region has the DNA TGTGCCAGCAGTGTCGGTCGACAAAACTACGAGCAGTACTTC. It codes for CASSVGRQNYEQYF.

The chain joins TRBV10-3 to TRBJ1-5, with D possibly being TRBD1 (6 bases). CDR1 and CDR2 (germline): ENHRY, SYGVKD. Trimming pared 8 bases from V and 7 bases from J, leaving 9 bases between. This CDR3 has 11 residues. In nucleotides, the CDR3 is TGTGCCATCGGGGACACACAGCCCCAGCATTTT. Amino acids: CAIGDTQPQHF.

V and J are TRBV7-8 and TRBJ2-2; 12 bases align to TRBD2. The trim removed 8 bases at V and 4 bases at J, leaving 5 bases unmatched. Germline V lookup: CDR1 SGHVS, CDR2 FQNEAQ. CDR3 length: 15 amino acids. The CDR3 loop reads CASPSGGDSTGELFF. The CDR3 DNA sequence: TGTGCCAGCCCTAGCGGGGGGGATTCCACCGGGGAGCTGTTTTTT.

V is TRBV27 and J is TRBJ2-7; possibly TRBD1 for D (5 bases). This CDR3 has 14 residues. Trimming left V 6 bases short and J 6 bases short, with 18 bases between. The germline V gene encodes CDR1 MNHEY and CDR2 SMNVEV (reference sequence). The CDR3 DNA reads as TGTGCCAGCAGGCAGGGAATCGGTCTTCTCGAGCAGTACTTC. It encodes CASRQGIGLLEQYF.

This chain joins TRBV28 and TRBJ2-3, with D perhaps given as TRBD1 or TRBD2 (6 bases each). This CDR3 is 14 amino acids long. V shed 3 bases and J shed 4 bases, with 11 bases lying between them. Germline loops: CDR1 MDHEN, CDR2 SYDVKM. As DNA, the CDR3 is TGTGCCAGCAGTTTTCAGGGGAGGCCAGATACGCAGTATTTT. Translation: CASSFQGRPDTQYF.

Comment on this clone: The same CDR3 arises from other DNA sequences in this sample as well. This chain connects TRBV7-2 to TRBJ2-3; TRBD2 agrees at 8 bases. J lost 2 bases, V lost 1 base, and 2 bases had no gene match. The V gene's germline CDR1 is SGHTA and CDR2 FQGNSA. The CDR3 has 15 residues. The CDR3 DNA reads as TGTGCCAGCAGCTTAGTCGGGGGGGCCACAGATACGCAGTATTTT. This translates into CASSLVGGATDTQYF.

This clone was seen only once. This sequence joins TRBV4-1 and TRBJ1-4; 7 nucleotides align to TRBD1. The CDR3 covers 15 residues. The junction had 12 bases not matched to a gene; V was cut back by 2 bases and J by 12 bases. From germline, CDR1 is MGHRA and CDR2 YSYEKL. Written as DNA, the CDR3 is TGCGCCAGCAGCCAACCTGACAGGGAAGGGGGGCAACTGTTTTTT. Encoded protein: CASSQPDREGGQLFF.

The V gene is TRBV6-5, the J gene TRBJ2-5, with a possible D match to TRBD1 (6 bases). The CDR3 has 14 amino acids. V shed 2 bases and J shed 5 bases, with 12 bases lying between them. CDR1 and CDR2 (germline): MNHEY, SVGAGI. The CDR3 is CASSYVQGRETQYF. In DNA, the CDR3 is TGTGCCAGCAGTTACGTACAGGGAAGGGAGACCCAGTACTTC.

This chain links TRBV28 with TRBJ2-3; TRBD1 is a possible D gene (5 bases). CDR1 is MDHEN and CDR2 is SYDVKM in the germline V gene. The CDR3 has 13 residues. V was clipped by 10 bases and J by 3 bases, with 14 bases between them. The CDR3 DNA reads TGTGCCACCAAACTCCCAGGGACAGATACGCAGTATTTT. Amino acid sequence: CATKLPGTDTQYF.

The chain has TRBV11-3 and TRBJ2-5; maybe TRBD2 (6 bases). The V end lost 5 bases, the J end lost 5 bases, and 21 bases lay between the germline ends. The germline V gene encodes CDR1 SGHNT and CDR2 YENEEA. The CDR3 length is 16 residues. The CDR3 nucleotides read TGTGCCAGCAGCACAACCCGCGGGGCATTGGGGGAGACCCAGTACTTC. Translating gives CASSTTRGALGETQYF.

In its sample, this clone was seen a few times. The chain links TRBV5-6 to TRBJ1-1; D remains unclear. V was clipped by 0 bases and J by 8 bases, with 14 bases between them. The CDR3 runs 14 residues. Germline CDR1 SGHDT, CDR2 YYEEEE. CDR3 region: CASSLGDEIPEAFF. In DNA, the CDR3 is TGTGCCAGCAGCTTGGGCGACGAAATACCCGAAGCTTTCTTT.

V and J are TRBV9 and TRBJ2-1; D perhaps matches TRBD2 (7 bases). V was clipped by 3 bases and J by 4 bases, with 17 bases between them. The CDR3 totals 16 residues. From germline, CDR1 is SGDLS and CDR2 YYNGEE. The CDR3 DNA follows: TGTGCCAGCAGCGCCCGTTGGGGGGGCCCATACAATGAGCAGTTCTTC. It yields the protein CASSARWGGPYNEQFF.

The J gene is TRBJ1-1, the V gene TRBV14; D remains unclear. The germline V gene encodes CDR1 SGHDN and CDR2 FVKESK. Trimming stripped 4 bases from V and 7 bases from J, with 13 bases between. CDR3 length equals 13 residues. The CDR3 DNA reads as TGTGCCAGCAGCCTAGGGTCGATAGGTGAAGCTTTCTTT. Amino acid sequence: CASSLGSIGEAFF.

The chain recombines TRBV28 with TRBJ2-7, with a possible D match to TRBD1 (6 bases). Germline CDR1 and CDR2: MDHEN and SYDVKM. V lost 4 bases, J lost 5 bases, and 9 bases lay in between. The CDR3 runs 12 residues. In nucleotides, the CDR3 is TGTGCCAGCAGTTACAGGGTCCACGAGCAGTACTTC. It translates to CASSYRVHEQYF. Combining the CDR3 with reference TRBV28 and TRBJ2-7 gives the whole variable domain DVKVTQSSRYLVKRTGEKVFLECVQDMDHENMFWYRQDPGLGLRLIYFSYDVKMKEKGDIPEGYSVSREKKERFSLILESASTNQTSMYLCASSYRVHEQYFGPGTRLTVT.

The rearrangement joins TRBV28 to TRBJ2-7; 7 bases align to TRBD2. The J segment lost 3 bases and the V segment lost 1 base, leaving 12 bases of the junction unmatched. Germline values: CDR1 MDHEN, CDR2 SYDVKM. CDR3 length: 17 residues. DNA of the CDR3: TGTGCCAGCAGTTTATTATTAGCGGGCCTAAATCACTACGAGCAGTACTTC. Its translation is CASSLLLAGLNHYEQYF.